Sequencing of this TCR beta chain was carried out in a study of T cells in Graves' hyperthyroidism and ophthalmopathy. Patients having uncontrolled infection, another autoimmune disease, pregnancy or lactation were not included. In making diagnoses, clinical symptoms, serum thyroxine and TRAb, thyroid ultrasound and orbital computed tomography were all used. The authors obtained PBMCs from more than 8 ml of fresh peripheral blood. Germline assignment: CDR1 DFQATT and CDR2 SNEGSKA (reference sequence). The V gene lost 4 bases and the J gene lost 7 bases, with 10 bases spanning the gap. The CDR3 spans 11 residues. This clonotype appeared many times. No antigen is known for it. Study-wide findings and caveats: Ophthalmopathy was separated from stable hyperthyroidism by a 13 V-J model.

Using RNA transcripts as the source, TCR beta CDR3 regions were amplified. A set of HTBI primers served as the primers for a first-round RT-PCR of the TCR CDR3. TCRdb itself ran the multiplex PCR reads through MiXCR, one entry per CDR3 protein. This table has about 400,000 distinct CDR3 sequences, about 14% appearing once. The specimen sequenced was blood. This receptor was obtained from a man in his fifties or sixties with Graves' ophthalmopathy. The V gene is TRBV20-1, the J gene TRBJ1-2; no clear D. CDR3 in DNA: TGCAGTGCTATCAGACAAGTTGGCTACACCTTC. This sequence encodes CSAIRQVGYTF.